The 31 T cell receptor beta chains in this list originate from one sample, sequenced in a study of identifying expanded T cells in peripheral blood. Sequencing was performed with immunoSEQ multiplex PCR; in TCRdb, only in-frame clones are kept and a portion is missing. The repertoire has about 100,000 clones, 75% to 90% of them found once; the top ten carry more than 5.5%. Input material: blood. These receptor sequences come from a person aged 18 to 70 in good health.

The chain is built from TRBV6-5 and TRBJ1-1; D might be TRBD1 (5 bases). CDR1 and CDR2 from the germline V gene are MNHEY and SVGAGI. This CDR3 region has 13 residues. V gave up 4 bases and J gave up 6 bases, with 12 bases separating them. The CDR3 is CASSSLQDSEAFF. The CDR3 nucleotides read TGTGCCAGCAGTTCTTTACAGGATTCTGAAGCTTTCTTT.

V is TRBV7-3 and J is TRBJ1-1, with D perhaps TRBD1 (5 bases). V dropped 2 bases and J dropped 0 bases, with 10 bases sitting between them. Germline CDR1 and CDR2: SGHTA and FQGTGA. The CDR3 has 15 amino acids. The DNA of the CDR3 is TGTGCCAGCAGCTTACATGGGACGATGAACACTGAAGCTTTCTTT. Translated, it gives CASSLHGTMNTEAFF.

The CDR3 DNA is TGTGCCAGTAGTAAGGGACAGGGGTCGGGTCAGCCCCAGCATTTT. Translated, it gives CASSKGQGSGQPQHF. The rearrangement joins TRBV19 to TRBJ1-5; TRBD1 matches 10 bases. This CDR3 is built from 15 residues. V gave up 4 bases and J gave up 6 bases; unmatched junction bases: 6. CDR1 and CDR2 from the germline V gene are LNHDA and SQIVND (reference sequence).

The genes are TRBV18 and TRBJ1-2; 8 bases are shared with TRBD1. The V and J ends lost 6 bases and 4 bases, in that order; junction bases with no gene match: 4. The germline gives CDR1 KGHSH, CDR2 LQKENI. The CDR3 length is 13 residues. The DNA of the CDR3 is TGTGCCAGCTCCGGGACAGGTCGCTATGGCTACACCTTC. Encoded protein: CASSGTGRYGYTF.

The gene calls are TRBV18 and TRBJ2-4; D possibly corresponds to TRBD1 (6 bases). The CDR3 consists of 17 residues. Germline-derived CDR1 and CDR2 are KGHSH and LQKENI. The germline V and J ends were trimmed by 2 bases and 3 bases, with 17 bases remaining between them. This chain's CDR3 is CASSPSTAGVGKNIQYF. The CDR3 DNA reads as TGTGCCAGCTCACCATCGACAGCAGGGGTTGGCAAAAACATTCAGTACTTC.

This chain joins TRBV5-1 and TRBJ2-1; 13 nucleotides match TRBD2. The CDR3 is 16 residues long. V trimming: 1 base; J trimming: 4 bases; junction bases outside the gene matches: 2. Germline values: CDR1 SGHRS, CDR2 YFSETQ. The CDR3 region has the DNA TGCGCCAGCAGCTTGAGGACTAGCGGGAGTTACAATGAGCAGTTCTTC. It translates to CASSLRTSGSYNEQFF.

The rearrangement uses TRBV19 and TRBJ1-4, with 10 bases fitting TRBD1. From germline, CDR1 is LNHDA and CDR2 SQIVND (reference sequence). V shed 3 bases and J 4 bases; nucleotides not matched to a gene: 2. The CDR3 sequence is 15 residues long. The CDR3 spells CASSIWDRGNEKLFF. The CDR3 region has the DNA TGTGCCAGTAGTATTTGGGACAGGGGTAATGAAAAACTGTTTTTT.

This chain's CDR3 is CATQGASSPLHF. The DNA for the CDR3 is TGTGCCACCCAGGGGGCGAGTTCACCCCTCCACTTT. V usage is TRBV10-3 and J usage is TRBJ1-6; 8 bases align to TRBD1. Losses at the gene ends were 10 bases for V and 9 bases for J; bases not matched to a gene: 5. The CDR3 contains 12 residues. The germline V gene has CDR1 ENHRY and CDR2 SYGVKD.

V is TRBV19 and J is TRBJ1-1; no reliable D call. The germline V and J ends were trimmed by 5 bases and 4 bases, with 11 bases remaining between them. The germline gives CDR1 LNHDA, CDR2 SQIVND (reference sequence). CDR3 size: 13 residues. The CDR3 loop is CASSPLVGTEAFF. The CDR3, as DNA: TGTGCCAGTAGTCCTCTGGTTGGCACTGAAGCTTTCTTT.

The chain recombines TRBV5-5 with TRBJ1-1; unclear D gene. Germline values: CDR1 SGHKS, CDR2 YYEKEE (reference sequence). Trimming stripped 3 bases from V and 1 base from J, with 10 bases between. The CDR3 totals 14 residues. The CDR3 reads CASSSPGQNTEAFF. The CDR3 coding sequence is TGTGCCAGCAGCTCCCCCGGGCAGAACACTGAAGCTTTCTTT.

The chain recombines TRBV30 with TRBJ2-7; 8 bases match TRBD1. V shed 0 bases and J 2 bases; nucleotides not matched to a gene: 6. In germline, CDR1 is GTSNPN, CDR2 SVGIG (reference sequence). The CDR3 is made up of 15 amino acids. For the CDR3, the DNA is TGTGCCTGGAGTGTTTTTTCAGGGGGCCCCTACGAGCAGTACTTC. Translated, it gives CAWSVFSGGPYEQYF.

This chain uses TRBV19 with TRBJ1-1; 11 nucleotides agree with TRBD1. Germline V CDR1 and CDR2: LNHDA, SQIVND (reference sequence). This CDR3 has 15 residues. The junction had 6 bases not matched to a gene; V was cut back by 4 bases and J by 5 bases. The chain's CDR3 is CASSTGQGARTEAFF. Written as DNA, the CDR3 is TGTGCCAGTAGTACAGGACAGGGGGCAAGAACTGAAGCTTTCTTT. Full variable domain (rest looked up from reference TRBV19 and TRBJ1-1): DGGITQSPKYLFRKEGQNVTLSCEQNLNHDAMYWYRQDPGQGLRLIYYSQIVNDFQKGDIAEGYSVSREKKESFPLTVTSAQKNPTAFYLCASSTGQGARTEAFFGQGTRLTVV.

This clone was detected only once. This CDR3 reads CAISALQGARTEAFF. The DNA of the CDR3 is TGTGCCATCAGTGCGTTACAGGGGGCGCGGACTGAAGCTTTCTTT. The chain employs TRBV10-3 and TRBJ1-1; 9 nucleotides line up with TRBD1. CDR1 is ENHRY and CDR2 is SYGVKD in the germline V gene. Trimming took 4 bases from V and 5 from J; bases not matched to a gene: 8. This CDR3 is 15 amino acids long.

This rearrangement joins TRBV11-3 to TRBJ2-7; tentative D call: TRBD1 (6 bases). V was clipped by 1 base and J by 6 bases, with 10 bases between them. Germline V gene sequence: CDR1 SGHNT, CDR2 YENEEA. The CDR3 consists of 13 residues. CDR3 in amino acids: CASSLGIGGEQYF. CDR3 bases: TGTGCCAGCAGCTTAGGAATAGGGGGCGAGCAGTACTTC.

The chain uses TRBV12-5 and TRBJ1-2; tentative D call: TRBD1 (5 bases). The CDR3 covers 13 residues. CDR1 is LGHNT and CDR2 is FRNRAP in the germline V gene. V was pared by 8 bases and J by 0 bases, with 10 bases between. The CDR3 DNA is TGTGCTAGTTTAGGGGAGTCTAACTATGGCTACACCTTC. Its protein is CASLGESNYGYTF.

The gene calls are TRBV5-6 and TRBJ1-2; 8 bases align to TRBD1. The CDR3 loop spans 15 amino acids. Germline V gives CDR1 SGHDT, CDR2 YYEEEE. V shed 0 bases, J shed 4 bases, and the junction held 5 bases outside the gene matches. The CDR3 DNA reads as TGTGCCAGCAGCTTGGGACAGGGGATTGGCTATGGCTACACCTTC. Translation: CASSLGQGIGYGYTF.

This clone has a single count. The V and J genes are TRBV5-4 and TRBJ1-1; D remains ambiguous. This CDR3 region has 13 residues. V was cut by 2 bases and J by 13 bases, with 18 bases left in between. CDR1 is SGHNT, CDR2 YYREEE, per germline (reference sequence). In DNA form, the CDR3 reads TGTGCCAGCAGCTTTGAGAGGGATCTGTTAGTTTTCTTT. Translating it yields CASSFERDLLVFF.

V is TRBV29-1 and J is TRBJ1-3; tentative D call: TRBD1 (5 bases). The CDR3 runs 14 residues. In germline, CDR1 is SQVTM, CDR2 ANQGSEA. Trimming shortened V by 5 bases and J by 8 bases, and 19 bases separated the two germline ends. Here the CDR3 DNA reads TGCAGCGTTATTAGCTGGGGCCAAGCTGACACCATATATTTT. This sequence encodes CSVISWGQADTIYF.

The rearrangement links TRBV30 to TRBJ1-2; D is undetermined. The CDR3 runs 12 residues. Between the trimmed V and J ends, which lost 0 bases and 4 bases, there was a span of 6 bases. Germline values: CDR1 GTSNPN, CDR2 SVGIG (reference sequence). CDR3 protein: CAWSVRSYGYTF. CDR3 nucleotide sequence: TGTGCCTGGAGTGTGAGGAGCTATGGCTACACCTTC.

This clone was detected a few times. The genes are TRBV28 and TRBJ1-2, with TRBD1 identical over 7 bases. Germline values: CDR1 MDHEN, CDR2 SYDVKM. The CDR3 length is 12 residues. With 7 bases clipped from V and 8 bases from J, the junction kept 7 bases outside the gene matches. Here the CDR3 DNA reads TGTGCCAGCACCTCAGGGGGAAGCGGCTACACCTTC. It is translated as CASTSGGSGYTF.

CDR3 region: CASSLVPTGSSYNEQFF. Written as DNA, the CDR3 is TGCGCCAGCAGCTTGGTCCCCACAGGGAGCTCCTACAATGAGCAGTTCTTC. The rearrangement links TRBV5-1 to TRBJ2-1; maybe TRBD1 (6 bases). Germline CDR1 is SGHRS and CDR2 is YFSETQ. The CDR3 runs 17 residues. V lost 0 bases and J lost 0, with 13 bases in between.

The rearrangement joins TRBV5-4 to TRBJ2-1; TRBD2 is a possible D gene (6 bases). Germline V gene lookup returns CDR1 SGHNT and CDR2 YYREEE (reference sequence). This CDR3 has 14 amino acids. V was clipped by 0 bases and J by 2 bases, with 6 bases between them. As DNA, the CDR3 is TGTGCCAGCAGCTTGGGGGGGGCCTACAATGAGCAGTTCTTC. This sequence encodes CASSLGGAYNEQFF.

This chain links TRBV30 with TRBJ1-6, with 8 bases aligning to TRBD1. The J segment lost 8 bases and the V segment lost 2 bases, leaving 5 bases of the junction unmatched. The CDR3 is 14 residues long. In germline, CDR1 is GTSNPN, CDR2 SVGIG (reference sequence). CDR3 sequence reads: CAWSPGTGDSPLHF. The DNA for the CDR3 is TGTGCCTGGAGTCCCGGGACAGGCGATTCACCCCTCCACTTT.

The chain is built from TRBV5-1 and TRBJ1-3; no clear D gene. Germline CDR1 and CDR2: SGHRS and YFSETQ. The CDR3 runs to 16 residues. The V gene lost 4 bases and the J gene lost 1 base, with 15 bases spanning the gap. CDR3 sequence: CASSRWERISGNTIYF. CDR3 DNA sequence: TGCGCCAGCAGCCGTTGGGAGAGAATATCTGGAAACACCATATATTTT.

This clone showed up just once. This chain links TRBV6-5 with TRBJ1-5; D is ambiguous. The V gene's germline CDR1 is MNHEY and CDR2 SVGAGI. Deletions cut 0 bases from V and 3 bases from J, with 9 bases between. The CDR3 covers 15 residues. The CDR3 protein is CASSYSGSLNQPQHF. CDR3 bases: TGTGCCAGCAGTTACTCGGGCAGTCTCAATCAGCCCCAGCATTTT.

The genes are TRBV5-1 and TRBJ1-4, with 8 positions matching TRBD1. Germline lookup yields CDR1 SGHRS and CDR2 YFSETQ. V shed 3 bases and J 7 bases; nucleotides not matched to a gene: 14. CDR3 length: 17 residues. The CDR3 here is CASSSGVGQGRGEKLFF. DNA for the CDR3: TGCGCCAGCAGCTCTGGGGTCGGACAGGGAAGGGGTGAAAAACTGTTTTTT.

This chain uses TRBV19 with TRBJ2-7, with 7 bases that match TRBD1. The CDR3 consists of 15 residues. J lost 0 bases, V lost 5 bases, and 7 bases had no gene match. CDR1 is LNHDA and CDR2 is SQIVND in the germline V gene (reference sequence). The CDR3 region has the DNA TGTGCCAGTAGTCCAACGGGACAGCACTCCTACGAGCAGTACTTC. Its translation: CASSPTGQHSYEQYF.

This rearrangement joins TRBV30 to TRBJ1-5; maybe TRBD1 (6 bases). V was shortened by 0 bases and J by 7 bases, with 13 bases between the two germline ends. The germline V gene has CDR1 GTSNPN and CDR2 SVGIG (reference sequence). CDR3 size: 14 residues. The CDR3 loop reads CAWSVSGAGQPQHF. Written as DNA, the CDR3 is TGTGCCTGGAGTGTCTCAGGGGCGGGCCAGCCCCAGCATTTT.

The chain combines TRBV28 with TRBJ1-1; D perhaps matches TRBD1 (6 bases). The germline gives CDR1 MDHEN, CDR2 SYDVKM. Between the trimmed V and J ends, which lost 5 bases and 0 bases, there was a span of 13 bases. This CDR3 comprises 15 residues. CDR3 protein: CASSPPGQVNTEAFF. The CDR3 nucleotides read TGTGCCAGCAGTCCACCGGGACAAGTGAACACTGAAGCTTTCTTT.

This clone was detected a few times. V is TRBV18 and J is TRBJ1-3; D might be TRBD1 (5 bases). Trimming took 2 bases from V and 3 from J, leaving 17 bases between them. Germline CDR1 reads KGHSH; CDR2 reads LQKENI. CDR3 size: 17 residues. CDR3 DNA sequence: TGTGCCAGCTCACCAATAAGGCAGGGTGATCTTGGAAACACCATATATTTT. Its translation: CASSPIRQGDLGNTIYF.

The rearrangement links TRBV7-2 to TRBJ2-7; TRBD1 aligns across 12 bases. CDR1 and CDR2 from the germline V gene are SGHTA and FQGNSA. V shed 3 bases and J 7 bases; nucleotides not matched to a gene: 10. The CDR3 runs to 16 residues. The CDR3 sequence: CASSFYPGQGAQEQYF. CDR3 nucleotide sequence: TGTGCCAGCAGCTTCTACCCGGGACAGGGGGCGCAAGAGCAGTACTTC.